Each of the 26 T cell receptor beta chains below was sequenced from the same sample in a study of blood T cell repertoires in COVID-19. The assay was immunoSEQ multiplex PCR, and TCRdb's table has in-frame clones only and misses some. The sample yields about 210,000 clones, about 90% seen once. Input material: peripheral blood. The origin of the receptors is a man aged 30 to 45 with acute or convalescent COVID-19.

V is TRBV27 and J is TRBJ1-1, with 7 bases matching TRBD1. V was clipped by 6 bases and J by 0 bases; unmatched bases: 7. The CDR3 consists of 15 residues. From germline, CDR1 is MNHEY and CDR2 SMNVEV (reference sequence). CDR3 sequence: CASRVTGVLNTEAFF. The CDR3 nucleotides are TGTGCCAGCAGGGTTACAGGGGTCTTGAACACTGAAGCTTTCTTT.

The genes are TRBV19 and TRBJ2-7; 7 bases fit TRBD1. The CDR3 runs 14 residues. CDR1 is LNHDA and CDR2 is SQIVND in the germline V gene (reference sequence). The J segment lost 3 bases and the V segment lost 8 bases, leaving 10 bases of the junction unmatched. CDR3 bases: TGTGCCAGTCGAACGTCCAGGGACAGCTACGAGCAGTACTTC. It yields the protein CASRTSRDSYEQYF.

The chain is built from TRBV5-6 and TRBJ1-1; 8 bases fit TRBD1. Per germline, CDR1 SGHDT and CDR2 YYEEEE. The CDR3 has 15 residues. V was pared by 4 bases and J by 6 bases, with 11 bases of the junction left unmatched. The CDR3 DNA sequence: TGTGCCAGCAGCAGGTCCAGGGGGCGCGGCTCTGAAGCTTTCTTT. It specifies CASSRSRGRGSEAFF.

This chain joins TRBV12-2 and TRBJ1-2; the table's D call, TRBD1, has no DNA check behind it. TRBV12-2 is flagged as a pseudogene. The CDR3 is 14 residues long. CDR3 sequence: CASRLADSLYGYTF. CDR3 DNA: TGTGCAAGTCGCTTAGCGGACAGCCTCTATGGCTACACCTTC.

The CDR3 loop is CASSIALLSTDTQYF. DNA of the CDR3: TGTGCCAGTAGTATAGCCCTGTTAAGCACAGATACGCAGTATTTT. This chain links TRBV19 with TRBJ2-3; D unclear. The CDR3 loop spans 15 amino acids. Germline V lookup: CDR1 LNHDA, CDR2 SQIVND (reference sequence). Trimming took off 1 base at V and 0 bases at J, with 8 bases between the two ends.

This sequence joins TRBV7-3 and TRBJ2-5; D is possibly TRBD2 (5 bases). Trimming removed 5 bases at V and 4 bases at J, with 11 bases between. Germline values: CDR1 SGHTA, CDR2 FQGTGA. The CDR3 covers 13 residues. In DNA form, the CDR3 reads TGTGCCAGCAGCCTGGCGGGCATAGAGACCCAGTACTTC. Translation: CASSLAGIETQYF. Drawing the rest from reference TRBV7-3 and TRBJ2-5, the complete variable domain is GAGVSQTPSNKVTEKGKYVELRCDPISGHTALYWYRQSLGQGPEFLIYFQGTGAADDSGLPNDRFFAVRPEGSVSTLKIQRTERGDSAVYLCASSLAGIETQYFGPGTRLLVL.

For this clone: Other DNA variants within this sample encode the same CDR3. The chain couples TRBV5-4 to TRBJ2-5, with a tentative D call TRBD1 (6 bases). This CDR3 contains 14 residues. Germline CDR1 and CDR2: SGHNT and YYREEE (reference sequence). Trimming cost V 3 bases and J 1 base, with 10 bases left between them. CDR3: CASSSGTSQETQYF. CDR3 coding DNA: TGTGCCAGCAGCTCTGGGACATCCCAAGAGACCCAGTACTTC.

This sequence joins TRBV10-2 and TRBJ1-2, with D perhaps TRBD1 (5 bases). Germline values: CDR1 WSHSY, CDR2 SAAADI. Trimming took 8 bases from V and 0 from J, leaving 16 bases between them. CDR3 length equals 15 residues. The CDR3 coding sequence is TGCGCCAGCCATGGGCAGGGCTCCTCTAACTATGGCTACACCTTC. Amino acid sequence: CASHGQGSSNYGYTF.

In this sample, this clone turned up once. Other nucleotide sequences from this sample produce the same CDR3. V usage is TRBV15 and J usage is TRBJ2-7; tentatively, D is TRBD1 (6 bases). Trimming removed 0 bases at V and 3 bases at J, with 6 bases between. CDR3 length: 13 residues. Germline CDR1 and CDR2: LNHNV and YYDKDF (reference sequence). The CDR3 protein is CATSRDRGYEQYF. CDR3 bases: TGTGCCACCAGCAGAGACAGGGGCTACGAGCAGTACTTC. The variable domain in full, with the rest retrieved from reference TRBV15 and TRBJ2-7, is DAMVIQNPRYQVTQFGKPVTLSCSQTLNHNVMYWYQQKSSQAPKLLFHYYDKDFNNEADTPDNFQSRRPNTSFCFLDIRSPGLGDTAMYLCATSRDRGYEQYFGPGTRLTVT.

This clone has just a few counts. The chain joins TRBV28 to TRBJ1-2; TRBD1 agrees at 8 bases. The CDR3 runs 14 residues. Germline loops: CDR1 MDHEN, CDR2 SYDVKM. J was trimmed by 7 bases and V by 7 bases; bases with no gene match: 11. CDR3 coding DNA: TGTGCCAGCAACTCATACCAGGGGGCGCCTGGCTACACCTTC. It translates to CASNSYQGAPGYTF.

The chain is built from TRBV9 and TRBJ1-1; unclear D gene. The germline V gene has CDR1 SGDLS and CDR2 YYNGEE. V lost 0 bases, J lost 4 bases, and 10 bases lay in between. The CDR3 totals 14 residues. The CDR3 bases are TGTGCCAGCAGCGTAGTGGTCTCGGGCACTGAAGCTTTCTTT. Protein product: CASSVVVSGTEAFF.

V usage is TRBV4-1 and J usage is TRBJ1-5; D possibly corresponds to TRBD1 (6 bases). The CDR3 consists of 17 residues. V was cut by 0 bases and J by 2 bases, with 14 bases left in between. Germline CDR1 MGHRA, CDR2 YSYEKL. The CDR3 nucleotides read TGCGCCAGCAGCCAAGATACAGGGAGTTGGGGCAATCAGCCCCAGCATTTT. Its protein is CASSQDTGSWGNQPQHF.

The chain links TRBV5-4 to TRBJ1-1, with D unresolved. The V gene's germline CDR1 is SGHNT and CDR2 YYREEE (reference sequence). This CDR3 has 14 amino acids. V was shortened by 3 bases and J by 3 bases, with 12 bases between the two germline ends. The DNA of the CDR3 is TGTGCCAGCAGCTCTGGCGGAGGGTACACTGAAGCTTTCTTT. Protein product: CASSSGGGYTEAFF.

This rearrangement joins TRBV28 to TRBJ2-7; D remains unclear. Germline lookup yields CDR1 MDHEN and CDR2 SYDVKM. The CDR3 covers 11 residues. The V end lost 8 bases, the J end lost 7 bases, and 12 bases lay between the germline ends. The CDR3 nucleotides are TGTGCCAGCCTGGGCCTTTTGGAGCAGTACTTC. This translates into CASLGLLEQYF.

The chain carries TRBV30 and TRBJ2-3; 8 positions agree with TRBD2. With V trimmed by 7 bases and J by 7 bases, 13 bases remained unmatched. In germline, CDR1 is GTSNPN, CDR2 SVGIG (reference sequence). The length of the CDR3 is 14 residues. CDR3 nucleotides: TGTGCCTCGAACCTAGTTGGGACTAGAAATACGCAGTATTTT. It specifies CASNLVGTRNTQYF.

V and J are TRBV7-3 and TRBJ2-2, with no clear D. This CDR3 is 14 amino acids long. V was cut by 3 bases and J by 4 bases, with 9 bases left in between. Germline CDR1 and CDR2: SGHTA and FQGTGA. In DNA form, the CDR3 reads TGTGCCAGCAGCTTGTCAGTCGTCACCGGGGAGCTGTTTTTT. This codes for CASSLSVVTGELFF.

The V gene is TRBV29-1, the J gene TRBJ2-7; TRBD1 aligns across 10 bases. The junction had 5 bases not matched to a gene; V was cut back by 6 bases and J by 0 bases. The V gene's germline CDR1 is SQVTM and CDR2 ANQGSEA. The CDR3 has 14 residues. CDR3 coding DNA: TGCAGCGTCTTGGGACAGGGGAGCTCCTACGAGCAGTACTTC. It translates to CSVLGQGSSYEQYF.

CDR3 amino acids: CASSPGLNSGNTIYF. The CDR3 DNA follows: TGTGCCAGCAGTCCTGGGCTTAACTCTGGAAACACCATATATTTT. The chain employs TRBV25-1 and TRBJ1-3; D uncertain. Germline CDR1 MGHDK, CDR2 SYGVNS. The CDR3 runs to 15 residues. V shed 5 bases and J shed 0 bases, with 11 bases lying between them.

A single count supports this clone. This chain joins TRBV7-9 and TRBJ2-1; 8 bases are a match to TRBD2. The V and J ends lost 5 bases and 3 bases, in that order; junction bases with no gene match: 9. The CDR3 runs 16 residues. CDR1 SEHNR and CDR2 FQNEAQ come from the germline V gene (reference sequence). The CDR3 nucleotides are TGTGCCAGCAGCCCCCTCCGCGGGAGGAACTACAATGAGCAGTTCTTC. Amino acid sequence: CASSPLRGRNYNEQFF.

The chain links TRBV28 to TRBJ2-1; TRBD1 matches 7 bases. The V and J ends lost 5 bases and 0 bases, in that order; junction bases with no gene match: 7. This CDR3 region has 16 residues. Germline-derived CDR1 and CDR2 are MDHEN and SYDVKM. This chain's CDR3 is CASSINRGSSYNEQFF. CDR3 DNA sequence: TGTGCCAGCAGTATAAACAGGGGAAGCTCCTACAATGAGCAGTTCTTC.

CDR3 sequence: CASTIQAGNYGYTF. The CDR3 DNA follows: TGTGCCAGCACCATCCAAGCAGGGAACTATGGCTACACCTTC. The V call is TRBV28, the J call TRBJ1-2, with D perhaps TRBD1 (5 bases). This CDR3 contains 14 residues. Germline loops: CDR1 MDHEN, CDR2 SYDVKM. V lost 7 bases and J lost 2, with 14 bases in between.

V usage is TRBV18 and J usage is TRBJ2-2; D may be TRBD1 (5 bases). V was pared by 3 bases and J by 1 base, with 15 bases between. This CDR3 has 17 amino acids. CDR1 and CDR2 (germline): KGHSH, LQKENI. The CDR3 region is CASSPPRQTKNTGELFF. The CDR3 DNA is TGTGCCAGCTCACCCCCGCGACAGACAAAGAACACCGGGGAGCTGTTTTTT.

The V gene is TRBV5-1, the J gene TRBJ2-3, with 7 bases identical to TRBD1. This CDR3 is 16 amino acids long. From germline, CDR1 is SGHRS and CDR2 YFSETQ. The junction had 9 bases not matched to a gene; V was cut back by 2 bases and J by 3 bases. Here the CDR3 reads CASSLRGPTPTDTQYF. As DNA, the CDR3 is TGCGCCAGCAGCTTAAGGGGGCCCACTCCTACAGATACGCAGTATTTT.

The chain combines TRBV28 with TRBJ1-5, with 7 bases fitting TRBD1. Germline V gives CDR1 MDHEN, CDR2 SYDVKM. The length of the CDR3 is 15 residues. V lost 4 bases to trimming and J lost 0 bases; unmatched junction nucleotides: 3. The CDR3 is CASSYTGDSNQPQHF. The CDR3 region has the DNA TGTGCCAGCAGTTACACAGGGGATAGCAATCAGCCCCAGCATTTT.

The V and J genes are TRBV27 and TRBJ1-2; 9 bases are shared with TRBD1. The length of the CDR3 is 15 residues. Germline V lookup: CDR1 MNHEY, CDR2 SMNVEV (reference sequence). V shed 2 bases and J 8 bases; nucleotides not matched to a gene: 9. CDR3 region: CASSLRTQGAGGYTF. CDR3 in DNA: TGTGCCAGCAGTTTACGCACACAGGGGGCAGGAGGCTACACCTTC.

CDR3 loop: CASSVAPGPGELFF. CDR3 DNA sequence: TGTGCCAGCAGCGTAGCGCCAGGTCCCGGGGAGCTGTTTTTT. The rearrangement links TRBV9 to TRBJ2-2; no firm D call. From germline, CDR1 is SGDLS and CDR2 YYNGEE. The CDR3 spans 14 residues. V was trimmed by 0 bases and J by 6 bases, leaving 9 bases between them.